This TCR beta chain stems from a study of identical twins. MiXCR was run by TCRdb on the 5' RACE reads, yielding one entry per CDR3 protein. The sample has 400,000 to 550,000 distinct CDR3 sequences, roughly a fifth seen once. Germline CDR1 DFQATT, CDR2 SNEGSKA (reference sequence). This CDR3 is built from 14 residues. The junction had 9 bases not matched to a gene; V was cut back by 6 bases and J by 2 bases. Points on this clonotype: What it binds is unknown.

General study points: Analyses of zero insertions could be partly confounded by invariant MAIT and iNKT cells. The more abundant beta clonotypes in cord blood had fewer insertions, and memory repertoires did not show this.

The data were also submitted as part of a second study, on T cells expressing NK-cell markers.

Source material: CD4+ T cells sorted from blood. The chain is built from TRBV20-1 and TRBJ2-7; 8 positions match TRBD2. The clonotype comes from a woman between 18 and 29 years old in good health. The CDR3 loop reads CSARLDGRAYEQYF. In DNA form, the CDR3 reads TGCAGTGCCAGACTAGACGGGAGGGCCTACGAGCAGTACTTC.